This entry concerns a single T cell receptor beta chain. The germline V gene has CDR1 SGHTA and CDR2 FQGNSA. The length of the CDR3 is 15 residues. The trim removed 6 bases at V and 2 bases at J, leaving 7 bases unmatched. The sample comes from a study of chemoradiotherapy in HPV16-positive cancers. TCRdb's table, derived via immunoSEQ multiplex PCR, lists solely in-frame clones and lacks some. The sample lists under 4,000 clones; around 80% were seen once. Specimen collection occurred from a patient who underwent chemoradiotherapy. The V and J genes are TRBV7-2 and TRBJ2-3, with 8 bases aligning to TRBD1. The clonotype was recovered from a human donor with HPV-associated anogenital cancer. CDR3 sequence (DNA): TGTGCCAGCAGACCCAGGGGGCTGATCACAGATACGCAGTATTTT. Translated, it gives CASRPRGLITDTQYF.